This T cell receptor beta chain is from a study of cytomegalovirus exposure and HLA in healthy donors. Study-level results: Most sequenced TCRs were rare (though some public TCRs occurred in many donors).

PCR employed 60 Vbeta and 13 Jbeta primers. Repertoires were generated with immunoSEQ multiplex PCR, while TCRdb's copy carries only in-frame clones and drops some. The repertoire holds 110,000 to 150,000 clones, with around 80% as singletons. CDR1 is LGHNT, CDR2 FRNRAP, per germline. The length of the CDR3 is 13 residues. With 6 bases removed from V and 3 bases from J, the gap between germline ends came to 6 bases. This clone occurred a few times. Its antigen is not identified. Sequencing used PBMCs. This sequence was found in a man aged 40-55 years in good health and CMV-seronegative. The V gene is TRBV12-5, the J gene TRBJ2-6; D call uncertain. CDR3 sequence reads: CASGPSGANVLTF. Here the CDR3 DNA reads TGTGCTAGTGGGCCTAGTGGGGCCAACGTCCTGACTTTC.